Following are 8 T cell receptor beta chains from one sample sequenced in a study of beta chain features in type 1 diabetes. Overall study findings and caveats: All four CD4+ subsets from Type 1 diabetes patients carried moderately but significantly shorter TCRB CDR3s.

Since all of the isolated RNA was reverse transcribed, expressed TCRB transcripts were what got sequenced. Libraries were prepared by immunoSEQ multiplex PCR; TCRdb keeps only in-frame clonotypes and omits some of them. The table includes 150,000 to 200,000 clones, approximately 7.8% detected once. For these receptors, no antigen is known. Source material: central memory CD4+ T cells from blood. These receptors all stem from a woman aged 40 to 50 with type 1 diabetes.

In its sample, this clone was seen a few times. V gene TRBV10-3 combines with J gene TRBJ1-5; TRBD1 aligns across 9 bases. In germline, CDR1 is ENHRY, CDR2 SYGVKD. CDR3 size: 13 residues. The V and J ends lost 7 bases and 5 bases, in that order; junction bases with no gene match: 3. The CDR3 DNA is TGTGCCATCAATAGGGACAGGGATCAGCCCCAGCATTTT. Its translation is CAINRDRDQPQHF.

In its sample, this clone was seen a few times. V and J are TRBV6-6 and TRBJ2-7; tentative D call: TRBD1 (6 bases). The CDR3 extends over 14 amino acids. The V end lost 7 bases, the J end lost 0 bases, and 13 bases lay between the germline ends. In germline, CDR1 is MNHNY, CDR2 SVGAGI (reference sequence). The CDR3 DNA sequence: TGTGCCAGCACAAAGGGGGAGTACTCCTACGAGCAGTACTTC. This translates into CASTKGEYSYEQYF.

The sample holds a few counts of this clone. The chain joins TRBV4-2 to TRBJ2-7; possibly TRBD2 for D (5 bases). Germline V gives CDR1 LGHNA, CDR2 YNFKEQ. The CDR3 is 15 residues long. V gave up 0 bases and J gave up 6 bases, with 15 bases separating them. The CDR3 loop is CASSQDSGFLGEQYF. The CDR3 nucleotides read TGTGCCAGCAGCCAAGATTCGGGGTTCCTCGGCGAGCAGTACTTC.

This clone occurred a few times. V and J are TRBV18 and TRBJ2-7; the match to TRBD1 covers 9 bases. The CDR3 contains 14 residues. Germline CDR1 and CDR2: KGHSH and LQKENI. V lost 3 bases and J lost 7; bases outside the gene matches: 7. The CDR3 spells CASSPGQGPWEQYF. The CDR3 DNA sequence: TGTGCCAGCTCACCGGGACAGGGTCCGTGGGAGCAGTACTTC. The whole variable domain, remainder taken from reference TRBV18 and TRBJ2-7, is NAGVMQNPRHLVRRRGQEARLRCSPMKGHSHVYWYRQLPEEGLKFMVYLQKENIIDESGMPKERFSAEFPKEGPSILRIQQVVRGDSAAYFCASSPGQGPWEQYFGPGTRLTVT.

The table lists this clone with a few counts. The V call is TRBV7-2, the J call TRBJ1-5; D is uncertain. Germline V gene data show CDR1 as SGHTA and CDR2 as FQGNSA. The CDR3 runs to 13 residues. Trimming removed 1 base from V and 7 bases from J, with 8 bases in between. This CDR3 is CASSLDIIQPQHF. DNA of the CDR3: TGTGCCAGCAGCTTAGACATTATACAGCCCCAGCATTTT.

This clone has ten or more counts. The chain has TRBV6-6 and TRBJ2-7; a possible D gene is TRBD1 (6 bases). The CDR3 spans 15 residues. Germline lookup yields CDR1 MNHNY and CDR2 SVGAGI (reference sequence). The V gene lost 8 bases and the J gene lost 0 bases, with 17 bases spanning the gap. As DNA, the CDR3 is TGTGCCAGCGGTAGCAGGGGTGAGGGCTCCTACGAGCAGTACTTC. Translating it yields CASGSRGEGSYEQYF.

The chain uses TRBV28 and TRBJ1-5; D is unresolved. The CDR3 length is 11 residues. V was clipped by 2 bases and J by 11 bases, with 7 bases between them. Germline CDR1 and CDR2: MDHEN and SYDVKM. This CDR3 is CASSLQRAQHF. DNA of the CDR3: TGTGCCAGCAGTTTACAGCGGGCCCAGCATTTT.

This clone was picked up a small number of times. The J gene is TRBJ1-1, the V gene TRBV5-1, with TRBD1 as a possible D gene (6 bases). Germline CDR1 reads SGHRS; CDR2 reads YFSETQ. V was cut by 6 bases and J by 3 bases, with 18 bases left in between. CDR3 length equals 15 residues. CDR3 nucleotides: TGCGCCAGCACCCAACGGACAGCGCGTGACACTGAAGCTTTCTTT. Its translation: CASTQRTARDTEAFF.